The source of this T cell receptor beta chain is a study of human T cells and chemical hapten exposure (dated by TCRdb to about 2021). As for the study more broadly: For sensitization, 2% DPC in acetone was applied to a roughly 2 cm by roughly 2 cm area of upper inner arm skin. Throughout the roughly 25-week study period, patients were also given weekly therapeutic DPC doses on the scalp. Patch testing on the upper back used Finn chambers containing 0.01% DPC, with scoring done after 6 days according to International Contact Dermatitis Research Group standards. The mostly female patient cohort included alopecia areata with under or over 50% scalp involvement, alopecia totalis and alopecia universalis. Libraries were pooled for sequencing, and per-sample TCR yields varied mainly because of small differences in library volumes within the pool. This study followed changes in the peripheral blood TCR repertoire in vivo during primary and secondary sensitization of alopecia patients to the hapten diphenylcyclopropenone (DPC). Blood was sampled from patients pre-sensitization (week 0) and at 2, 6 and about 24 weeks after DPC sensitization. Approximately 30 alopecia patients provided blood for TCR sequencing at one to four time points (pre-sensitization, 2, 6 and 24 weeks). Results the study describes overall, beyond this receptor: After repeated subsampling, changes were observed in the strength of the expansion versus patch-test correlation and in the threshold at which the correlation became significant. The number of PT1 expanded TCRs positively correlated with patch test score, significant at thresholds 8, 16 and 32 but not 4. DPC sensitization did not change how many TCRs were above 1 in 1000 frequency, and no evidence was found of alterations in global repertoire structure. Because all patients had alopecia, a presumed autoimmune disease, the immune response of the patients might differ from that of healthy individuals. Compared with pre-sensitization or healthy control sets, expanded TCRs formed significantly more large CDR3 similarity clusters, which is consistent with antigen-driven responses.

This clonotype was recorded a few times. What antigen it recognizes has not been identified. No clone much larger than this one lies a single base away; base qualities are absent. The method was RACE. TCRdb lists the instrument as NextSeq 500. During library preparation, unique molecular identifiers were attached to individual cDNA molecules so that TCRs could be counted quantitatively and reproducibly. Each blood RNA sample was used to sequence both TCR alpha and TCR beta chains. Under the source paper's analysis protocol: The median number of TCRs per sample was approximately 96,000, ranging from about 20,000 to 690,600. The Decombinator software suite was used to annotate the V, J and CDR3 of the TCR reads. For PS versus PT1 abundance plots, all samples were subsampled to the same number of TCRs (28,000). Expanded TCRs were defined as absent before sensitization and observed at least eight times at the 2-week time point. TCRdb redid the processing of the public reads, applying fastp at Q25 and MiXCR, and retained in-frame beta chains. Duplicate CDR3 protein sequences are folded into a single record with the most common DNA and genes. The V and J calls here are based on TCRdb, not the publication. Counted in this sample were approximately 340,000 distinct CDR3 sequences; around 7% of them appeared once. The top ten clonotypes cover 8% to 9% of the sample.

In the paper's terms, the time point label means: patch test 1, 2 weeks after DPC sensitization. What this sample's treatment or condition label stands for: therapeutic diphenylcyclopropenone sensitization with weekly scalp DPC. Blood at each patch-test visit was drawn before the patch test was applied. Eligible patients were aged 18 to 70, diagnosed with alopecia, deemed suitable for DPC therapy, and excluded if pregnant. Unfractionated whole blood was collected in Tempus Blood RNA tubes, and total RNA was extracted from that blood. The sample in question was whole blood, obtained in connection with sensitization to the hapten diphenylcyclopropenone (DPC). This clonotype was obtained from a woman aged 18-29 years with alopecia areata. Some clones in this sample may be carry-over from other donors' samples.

CDR3 reads: CASSYPAKGSNEQFF. The DNA is as follows: TGTGCCAGCAGTTACCCGGCAAAGGGTTCCAATGAGCAGTTCTTC. The V and J segments used are TRBV6-5 and TRBJ2-1; the D gene cannot be resolved reliably. V sheds 2 bases and J sheds 6 bases, leaving 14 bases between their ends. The CDR3 runs 15 residues from the cysteine to the phenylalanine. Left in the record is the CDR3 DNA by itself, 45 bases read in frame from the first base. The germline V gene specifies MNHEY as CDR1 and SVGAGI as CDR2.